The TCR beta chain described here comes from a study of blood T cells in healthy people across ages. For the second PCR, which ran for about 7 to 12 cycles, a sample-barcoded 5' primer and a J-beta primer mix were used. TCRdb called the 5' RACE reads again in MiXCR, with one record for every CDR3 protein. Counted here are fewer than 2,000,000 distinct CDR3 sequences, about 35% occurring once; the ten biggest clones make up about 11%. The sequenced sample consisted of blood. This clonotype originated in a woman aged 25 to 39 in good health.

DNA of the CDR3: TGCAGTGCATCAGACAGGCAAGGAAATGAAAAACTGTTTTTT. Protein: CSASDRQGNEKLFF. This rearrangement joins TRBV20-1 to TRBJ1-4, with D maybe TRBD1 (6 bases). This CDR3 comprises 14 residues. V dropped 6 bases and J dropped 5 bases, with 16 bases sitting between them. From germline, CDR1 is DFQATT and CDR2 SNEGSKA (reference sequence).